Listed below are T cell receptor beta chains from one sample, sequenced in a study of blood T cell repertoires in COVID-19. The protocol was immunoSEQ multiplex PCR, while the TCRdb copy is restricted to in-frame clones and leaves out a portion. The sample shows about 200,000 clones, under 90% of them seen only once. The sequenced material came from peripheral blood. These TCRs come from a woman between 40 and 55 years old with active or convalescent COVID-19. Both conserved end residues are part of each CDR3. A D gene is named only where the DNA matches it firmly. Where a row states a size, it is once, few, many or the class of an expanded clone; other rows omit it.

v_gene: TRBV19; d_gene: TRBD1; abundance: -; j_gene: TRBJ1-5; CDR3nt: TGTGCCAGTCAGCCCCGGGACAGGGGTAGCAATCAGCCCCAGCATTTT; CDR3aa: CASQPRDRGSNQPQHF
v_gene: TRBV4-1; d_gene: -; abundance: -; j_gene: TRBJ2-7; CDR3nt: TGCGCCAGCAGCCAAGAGCGGGCCTACGAGCAGTACTTC; CDR3aa: CASSQERAYEQYF
v_gene: TRBV7-6; d_gene: -; abundance: few; j_gene: TRBJ1-3; CDR3nt: TGTGCCAGCAGCTTAGAGCAGGGGTCCGGGACCCGCATATATTTT; CDR3aa: CASSLEQGSGTRIYF
v_gene: TRBV9; d_gene: -; abundance: -; j_gene: TRBJ2-1; CDR3nt: TGTGCCAGCAGCGTAGCGACCACCTCGGGGAATGAGCAGTTCTTC; CDR3aa: CASSVATTSGNEQFF
v_gene: TRBV9; d_gene: TRBD1; abundance: -; j_gene: TRBJ2-3; CDR3nt: TGTGCCAGCAGCACCCGGGACAGGAGCACAGATACGCAGTATTTT; CDR3aa: CASSTRDRSTDTQYF
v_gene: TRBV5-1; d_gene: TRBD1; abundance: -; j_gene: TRBJ2-2; CDR3nt: TGCGCCAGCATCGACAGGGGGTCGCTGGACACCGGGGAGCTGTTTTTT; CDR3aa: CASIDRGSLDTGELFF
v_gene: TRBV11-3; d_gene: -; abundance: -; j_gene: TRBJ1-1; CDR3nt: TGTGCCAGCAGATTTGACAGCCTCAGCACTGAAGCTTTCTTT; CDR3aa: CASRFDSLSTEAFF
v_gene: TRBV18; d_gene: -; abundance: -; j_gene: TRBJ2-5; CDR3nt: TGTGCCAGCTCACCAGGGCAGGTAGAGACCCAGTACTTC; CDR3aa: CASSPGQVETQYF
v_gene: TRBV4-1; d_gene: -; abundance: -; j_gene: TRBJ1-5; CDR3nt: TGCGCCAGCAGCCAAGAGGGGGCAGGCAATCAGCCCCAGCATTTT; CDR3aa: CASSQEGAGNQPQHF
v_gene: TRBV4-1; d_gene: -; abundance: -; j_gene: TRBJ1-4; CDR3nt: TGCGCCAGCAGCCAAGCGGGGACAACTAATGAAAAACTGTTTTTT; CDR3aa: CASSQAGTTNEKLFF
v_gene: TRBV5-5; d_gene: TRBD1; abundance: few; j_gene: TRBJ1-2; CDR3nt: TGTGCCAGCAGCAACCGGGACAGTTCCTATGGCTACACCTTC; CDR3aa: CASSNRDSSYGYTF
v_gene: TRBV30; d_gene: TRBD1; abundance: -; j_gene: TRBJ2-7; CDR3nt: TGTGCCTGGAGTGTGGGAGACAGGGGCCACGAGCAGTACTTC; CDR3aa: CAWSVGDRGHEQYF
v_gene: TRBV30; d_gene: -; abundance: -; j_gene: TRBJ2-5; CDR3nt: TGTGCCTGGAGTGCTCGAAGTACAGGGTCCGAGGAGACCCAGTACTTC; CDR3aa: CAWSARSTGSEETQYF
v_gene: TRBV3-1/TRBV3-2; d_gene: TRBD1; abundance: -; j_gene: TRBJ1-1; CDR3nt: TGTGCCAGCAGCCAGTTAGGACAGGGTGTTTCCGCTGAAGCTTTCTTT; CDR3aa: CASSQLGQGVSAEAFF
v_gene: TRBV5-6; d_gene: -; abundance: -; j_gene: TRBJ1-5; CDR3nt: TGTGCCAGCAGCTTGAGGGGGCAGCCCCAGCATTTT; CDR3aa: CASSLRGQPQHF
v_gene: TRBV5-1; d_gene: -; abundance: -; j_gene: TRBJ1-2; CDR3nt: TGCGCCAGCAGCGAAGGGCAGGGTAAGGTTGGCTACACCTTC; CDR3aa: CASSEGQGKVGYTF
v_gene: TRBV10-1; d_gene: -; abundance: -; j_gene: TRBJ2-3; CDR3nt: TGCGCCAGCAGTGTTTCAGGGGTCCCCACAGATACGCAGTATTTT; CDR3aa: CASSVSGVPTDTQYF
v_gene: TRBV7-2; d_gene: -; abundance: -; j_gene: TRBJ2-1; CDR3nt: TGTGCCAGCAGCTCCTACGGCTACAATGAGCAGTTCTTC; CDR3aa: CASSSYGYNEQFF
v_gene: TRBV19; d_gene: TRBD1; abundance: once; j_gene: TRBJ1-2; CDR3nt: TGTGCCAGTAGCCCACGCCAGGGACAGGGAGGCTACACCTTC; CDR3aa: CASSPRQGQGGYTF
v_gene: TRBV13; d_gene: -; abundance: -; j_gene: TRBJ2-2; CDR3nt: TGTGCCAGCAGCTTAGTGGGCAGGGCATCCCTCTCGAACACCGGGGAGCTGTTTTTT; CDR3aa: CASSLVGRASLSNTGELFF
v_gene: TRBV6-5; d_gene: -; abundance: -; j_gene: TRBJ2-6; CDR3nt: TGTGCCAGCATTATGGACAGCTCTGGGGCCAACGTCCTGACTTTC; CDR3aa: CASIMDSSGANVLTF
v_gene: TRBV3-1/TRBV3-2; d_gene: -; abundance: -; j_gene: TRBJ1-6; CDR3nt: TGTGCCAGCAGCCAGTTAATCTCCGAGTCACCCCTCCACTTT; CDR3aa: CASSQLISESPLHF
v_gene: TRBV30; d_gene: -; abundance: -; j_gene: TRBJ1-1; CDR3nt: TGTGCCTGGAGGAACAGCCGTTGGACTGAAGCTTTCTTT; CDR3aa: CAWRNSRWTEAFF
v_gene: TRBV6-4; d_gene: TRBD1; abundance: -; j_gene: TRBJ1-1; CDR3nt: TGTGCCAGCAGCCAGGGGGTAAAATCTGAAGCTTTCTTT; CDR3aa: CASSQGVKSEAFF
v_gene: TRBV29-1; d_gene: TRBD2; abundance: -; j_gene: TRBJ2-5; CDR3nt: TGCAGCGTTGAGTGGGGGGGGGAGACCCAGTACTTC; CDR3aa: CSVEWGGETQYF
v_gene: TRBV5-1; d_gene: -; abundance: -; j_gene: TRBJ1-4; CDR3nt: TGCGCCAGCAGCCCTAGCCTAACTAATGAAAAACTGTTTTTT; CDR3aa: CASSPSLTNEKLFF
v_gene: TRBV19; d_gene: -; abundance: -; j_gene: TRBJ1-1; CDR3nt: TGTGCCAGTAGTGCTGGGGGCAGAACTGAAGCTTTCTTT; CDR3aa: CASSAGGRTEAFF
v_gene: TRBV14; d_gene: -; abundance: -; j_gene: TRBJ1-6; CDR3nt: TGTGCCAGCAGCCAAGATCCTCATGCGACAGGCTATAATTCACCCCTCCACTTT; CDR3aa: CASSQDPHATGYNSPLHF
v_gene: TRBV2; d_gene: TRBD1; abundance: -; j_gene: TRBJ1-1; CDR3nt: TGTGCCAGCAGGGCCCGGACAGGGGGCATCACTGAAGCTTTCTTT; CDR3aa: CASRARTGGITEAFF
v_gene: TRBV28; d_gene: TRBD1; abundance: -; j_gene: TRBJ1-6; CDR3nt: TGTGCCAGCAGCCGCTACAGGCAGGGGGCCTCACCCCTCCACTTT; CDR3aa: CASSRYRQGASPLHF
v_gene: TRBV10-3; d_gene: -; abundance: -; j_gene: TRBJ2-5; CDR3nt: TGTGCCATCAGCAGGGGAGAGACCCAGTACTTC; CDR3aa: CAISRGETQYF
v_gene: TRBV5-1; d_gene: -; abundance: -; j_gene: TRBJ2-6; CDR3nt: TGCGCCAGCAGCTTGGTTACAGGGGGAGGGTTCTCAGGGGCCAACGTCCTGACTTTC; CDR3aa: CASSLVTGGGFSGANVLTF
v_gene: TRBV29-1; d_gene: -; abundance: -; j_gene: TRBJ1-2; CDR3nt: TGCAGCGTAGGTACAGATGGGAGGTATGGCTACACCTTC; CDR3aa: CSVGTDGRYGYTF
v_gene: TRBV11-2; d_gene: TRBD1; abundance: -; j_gene: TRBJ2-2; CDR3nt: TGTGCCAGCAGGGGGATCAGACGCAGGGGGCGGGCCGGGGAGCTGTTTTTT; CDR3aa: CASRGIRRRGRAGELFF